This is a list of T cell receptor beta chains from one sample in a study of T cell responses to AZD1222 COVID-19 vaccine. TCRdb keeps only in-frame clones here, not all; method: immunoSEQ multiplex PCR. The data contain about 110,000 clones, just over 85% of them singletons. The sample here was peripheral blood, taken on day 0 of AZD1222 vaccination. The source of these receptors is an adult in good health. CDR3s include the opening cysteine and the closing phenylalanine or tryptophan. A D gene is named only where the DNA matches it firmly. Expanded clones get a size class; other rows say once, few or many, or leave the size out.

CDR3: CASSRRGTGELFF; DNA: TGTGCCAGCAGCCGCAGGGGAACCGGGGAGCTGTTTTTT; size: -; D: -; J: TRBJ2-2; V: TRBV5-8
CDR3: CASSVGPEAFF; DNA: TGTGCCAGCAGCGTAGGACCTGAAGCTTTCTTT; size: -; D: -; J: TRBJ1-1; V: TRBV11-2
CDR3: CASRSQGWETQYF; DNA: TGTGCCAGCAGGAGCCAGGGCTGGGAGACCCAGTACTTC; size: -; D: -; J: TRBJ2-5; V: TRBV12-3/TRBV12-4
CDR3: CASSQPSTGELFF; DNA: TGTGCCAGCTCCCAACCTAGCACCGGGGAGCTGTTTTTT; size: -; D: -; J: TRBJ2-2; V: TRBV27
CDR3: CASGPPRSGNTIYF; DNA: TGTGCCAGCGGACCCCCCCGCTCTGGAAACACCATATATTTT; size: -; D: -; J: TRBJ1-3; V: TRBV7-9
CDR3: CASSPIGGAGGYTF; DNA: TGTGCCAGCAGCCCGATAGGGGGCGCGGGCGGCTACACCTTC; size: -; D: TRBD1; J: TRBJ1-2; V: TRBV3-1/TRBV3-2
CDR3: CASSPRTGSYNEQFF; DNA: TGTGCCAGCAGCCCCAGGACAGGGAGCTACAATGAGCAGTTCTTC; size: -; D: TRBD1; J: TRBJ2-1; V: TRBV7-2
CDR3: CASSPRTGMNTEAFF; DNA: TGTGCCAGCAGCCCCAGGACAGGGATGAACACTGAAGCTTTCTTT; size: -; D: TRBD1; J: TRBJ1-1; V: TRBV7-3
CDR3: CASSVAEEGPSYEQYF; DNA: TGTGCCAGCAGCGTAGCTGAGGAGGGGCCCTCCTACGAGCAGTACTTC; size: -; D: -; J: TRBJ2-7; V: TRBV9
CDR3: CASSQPQGGNEKLFF; DNA: TGTGCCAGCAGCCAGCCACAGGGAGGGAATGAAAAACTGTTTTTT; size: -; D: -; J: TRBJ1-4; V: TRBV3-1/TRBV3-2
CDR3: CASSQGTGGSNYGYTF; DNA: TGTGCCAGCAGCCAAGGGACAGGGGGATCTAACTATGGCTACACCTTC; size: -; D: TRBD1; J: TRBJ1-2; V: TRBV4-2
CDR3: CASSPTGSLGYNSPLHF; DNA: TGTGCCAGCAGCCCTACAGGGTCCCTCGGATATAATTCACCCCTCCACTTT; size: -; D: -; J: TRBJ1-6; V: TRBV6-2/TRBV6-3
CDR3: CASSPAGVGNEQFF; DNA: TGTGCCAGCTCACCTGCGGGGGTAGGGAATGAGCAGTTCTTC; size: -; D: TRBD2; J: TRBJ2-1; V: TRBV18
CDR3: CAGGGGGNTIYF; DNA: TGTGCCGGAGGGGGGGGTGGAAACACCATATATTTT; size: -; D: -; J: TRBJ1-3; V: TRBV7-2
CDR3: CASSIPGDTEAFF; DNA: TGTGCCAGTAGTATCCCCGGGGACACTGAAGCTTTCTTT; size: -; D: -; J: TRBJ1-1; V: TRBV19
CDR3: CASSLAMITEAFF; DNA: TGTGCCAGCAGCTTAGCTATGATCACTGAAGCTTTCTTT; size: -; D: -; J: TRBJ1-1; V: TRBV7-9
CDR3: CASRRTGGVNTGELFF; DNA: TGTGCCAGCAGACGTACGGGGGGCGTGAACACCGGGGAGCTGTTTTTT; size: -; D: -; J: TRBJ2-2; V: TRBV7-2
CDR3: CASSFGGYGYTF; DNA: TGTGCCAGCAGTTTCGGGGGCTATGGCTACACCTTC; size: -; D: -; J: TRBJ1-2; V: TRBV28
CDR3: CASTPGSSYNSPLHF; DNA: TGCGCCAGCACCCCAGGGAGCTCCTATAATTCACCCCTCCACTTT; size: -; D: -; J: TRBJ1-6; V: TRBV5-1
CDR3: CASTLGQGIWQPQHF; DNA: TGTGCCAGTACCTTGGGACAGGGGATTTGGCAGCCCCAGCATTTT; size: -; D: TRBD1; J: TRBJ1-5; V: TRBV19
CDR3: CASSDARTDGTQYF; DNA: TGTGCCAGCAGTGACGCCCGGACGGACGGTACGCAGTATTTT; size: -; D: -; J: TRBJ2-3; V: TRBV25-1
CDR3: CAWTAGGELFF; DNA: TGTGCCTGGACTGCCGGGGGGGAGCTGTTTTTT; size: -; D: -; J: TRBJ2-2; V: TRBV30
CDR3: CASSLAGQAGGYTF; DNA: TGTGCCAGCAGCTTAGCTGGACAGGCAGGGGGCTACACCTTC; size: -; D: TRBD1; J: TRBJ1-2; V: TRBV7-8
CDR3: CASSVETGQDYGYTF; DNA: TGTGCCAGCAGCGTAGAGACAGGCCAAGACTATGGCTACACCTTC; size: -; D: -; J: TRBJ1-2; V: TRBV9
CDR3: CSVAGGLAGVGEQYF; DNA: TGCAGCGTTGCTGGGGGACTAGCGGGGGTAGGCGAGCAGTACTTC; size: few; D: TRBD2; J: TRBJ2-7; V: TRBV29-1